The source of this TCR beta chain is a study of response to subunit inactivated influenza vaccine. Using its own MiXCR run on the RT-PCR reads, TCRdb lists one record per CDR3 protein. Of hundreds of thousands of distinct CDR3 sequences detected, roughly 14% appear once; the ten largest clones hold 6.5% to 8.5%. On this clonotype itself: The antigen is unknown.

The CDR3 has 15 amino acids. Trimming removed 2 bases from V and 1 base from J, with 11 bases in between. CDR1 is MGHRA and CDR2 is YSYEKL in the germline V gene. General study findings and limits: Each seasonal flu vaccination may recruit only limited new T cells, authors suggested.

The origin of this receptor is a man aged 45-65 years who received an inactivated influenza vaccine. This rearrangement joins TRBV4-1 to TRBJ1-2; D gene ambiguous. Sequences were derived from PBMCs from blood, sampled less than 15 days before vaccination. DNA of the CDR3: TGCGCCAGCAGCCAAACGGGGAGTTATAACTATGGCTACACCTTC. This sequence encodes CASSQTGSYNYGYTF.